This T cell receptor beta chain stems from a study of cytomegalovirus exposure and HLA in healthy donors. The PCR used 60 Vbeta and 13 Jbeta primers. Produced via immunoSEQ multiplex PCR; TCRdb's table is partial and in-frame only. This table holds some 150,000 clones, about 72% found once. As regards this clone: Its specificity is unknown.

General observations from the study: The authors considered a cluster of highly shared sequence variants likely to be a sequencing artifact. Equally common other TCR beta chains were less clonally expanded than HLA-associated ones, a later analysis found. It was approximately 150 TCR beta chains that were listed as cytomegalovirus-associated. At a 0.05 false discovery rate, a later analysis found some 17,000 TCR beta sequences to be associated with HLA alleles.

The TCR originated in a male donor in good health and CMV-seronegative. The sequenced material came from PBMCs.

CDR3: CATSRDVGVLQPQHF. CDR3 DNA: TGTGCCACCAGCAGAGATGTCGGAGTTCTTCAGCCCCAGCATTTT. This chain connects TRBV15 to TRBJ1-5; no clear D gene. Trimming removed 0 bases at V and 6 bases at J, with 12 bases between. The CDR3 is 15 residues long. The V gene's germline CDR1 is LNHNV and CDR2 YYDKDF (reference sequence).